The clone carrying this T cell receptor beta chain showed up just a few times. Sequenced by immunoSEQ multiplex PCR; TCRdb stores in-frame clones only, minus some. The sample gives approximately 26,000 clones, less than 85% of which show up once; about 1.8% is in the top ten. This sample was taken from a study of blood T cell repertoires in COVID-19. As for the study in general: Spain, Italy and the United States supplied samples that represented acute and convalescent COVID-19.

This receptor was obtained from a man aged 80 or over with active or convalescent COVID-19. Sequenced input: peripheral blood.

Written as DNA, the CDR3 is TGTGCCAGCACCGCCGACAGGGGCCTCTCCTACGAGCAGTACTTC. Amino acid sequence: CASTADRGLSYEQYF. The chain carries TRBV2 and TRBJ2-7; TRBD1 matches at 8 bases. With 7 bases clipped from V and 0 bases from J, the junction kept 8 bases outside the gene matches. The CDR3 has 15 amino acids. CDR1 and CDR2 (germline): SNHLY, FYNNEI.